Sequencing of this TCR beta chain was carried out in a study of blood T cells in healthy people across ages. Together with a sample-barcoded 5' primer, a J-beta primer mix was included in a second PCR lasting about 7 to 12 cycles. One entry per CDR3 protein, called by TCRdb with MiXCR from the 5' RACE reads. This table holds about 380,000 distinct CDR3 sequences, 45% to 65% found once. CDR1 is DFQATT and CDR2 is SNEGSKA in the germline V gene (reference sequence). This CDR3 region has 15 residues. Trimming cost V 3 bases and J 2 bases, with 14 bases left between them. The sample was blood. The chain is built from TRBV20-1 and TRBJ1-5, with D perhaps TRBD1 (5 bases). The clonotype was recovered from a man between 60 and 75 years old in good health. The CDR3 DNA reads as TGCAGTGCTAGGCATCCGGGACGGGGCAATCAGCCCCAGCATTTT. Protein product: CSARHPGRGNQPQHF.